These 21 T cell receptor beta chains were sequenced from one sample in a study of blood T cells in healthy people across ages. The second PCR ran about 6 to 11 cycles with a sample-barcoded 5' primer and J-beta primers. From the 5' RACE reads, TCRdb called clonotypes with MiXCR, one entry per CDR3 protein. The sample lists hundreds of thousands of distinct CDR3 sequences, around 36% occurring once. Sequencing used blood. These receptors all stem from a man aged 18 to 30 in good health.

The J gene is TRBJ2-7, the V gene TRBV10-3; D ambiguous. The CDR3 covers 12 residues. V was pared by 7 bases and J by 0 bases, with 7 bases between. The germline V gene encodes CDR1 ENHRY and CDR2 SYGVKD. CDR3 sequence reads: CAIMSDSYEQYF. In nucleotides, the CDR3 is TGTGCCATCATGAGTGACTCCTACGAGCAGTACTTC.

This clonotype was counted between two and nine times. The chain joins TRBV12-3 or TRBV12-4 to TRBJ1-2; D might be TRBD1 (5 bases). The CDR3 has 12 residues. The V and J ends lost 7 bases and 8 bases respectively, with 14 bases between them. The CDR3 sequence is CASNGGGVGYTF. The CDR3 bases are TGTGCCAGCAATGGGGGTGGGGTCGGCTACACCTTC.

The CDR3 reads CASSARTGLNTGELFF. The CDR3 nucleotides are TGTGCCAGCAGCGCCCGGACAGGCCTGAACACCGGGGAGCTGTTTTTT. The chain carries TRBV9 and TRBJ2-2, with TRBD1 matching over 7 bases. The CDR3 extends over 16 amino acids. The V and J ends lost 3 bases and 1 base, in that order; junction bases with no gene match: 6. Germline loops: CDR1 SGDLS, CDR2 YYNGEE.

The gene calls are TRBV6-2 or TRBV6-3 and TRBJ1-4, with no clear D. Germline assignment: CDR1 MNHEY and CDR2 SVGEGT. Deletions cut 4 bases from V and 7 bases from J, with 13 bases between. CDR3 size: 14 residues. The CDR3 sequence is CASSSPLAGEKLFF. CDR3 nucleotides: TGTGCCAGCAGTTCTCCCCTGGCTGGTGAAAAACTGTTTTTT.

The CDR3 loop reads CASSQVTGGGRQYF. In DNA, the CDR3 is TGTGCCAGCAGCCAAGTAACAGGGGGCGGCCGCCAGTACTTC. V is TRBV14 and J is TRBJ2-4, with 9 bases identical to TRBD1. CDR1 and CDR2 from the germline V gene are SGHDN and FVKESK. V dropped 1 base and J dropped 13; count of bases not matched to a gene: 8. The CDR3 contains 14 residues.

The CDR3 DNA reads as TGTGCCTGGAGTTTGGACTTCGATGAGCAGTACTTC. Protein: CAWSLDFDEQYF. The V call is TRBV30, the J call TRBJ2-1; D perhaps matches TRBD2 (5 bases). The end of the DNA aligns better with TRBJ2-7, so the J call may be wrong. The CDR3 runs to 12 residues. In germline, CDR1 is GTSNPN, CDR2 SVGIG (reference sequence).

This clonotype has only a few counts. The chain joins TRBV14 to TRBJ2-5; 7 bases align to TRBD1. The closer fit of TRBJ2-1 to the DNA end suggests the J call may be wrong. The length of the CDR3 is 14 residues. Germline V gene data show CDR1 as SGHDN and CDR2 as FVKESK. CDR3 sequence: CASGGQSSQETQFF. CDR3 in DNA: TGTGCCAGCGGGGGACAGTCCAGCCAAGAGACCCAGTTCTTC.

This clonotype was detected only a few times. The chain has TRBV28 and TRBJ2-5; D remains unclear. The CDR3 is 11 amino acids. V was clipped by 7 bases and J by 4 bases, with 7 bases between them. Germline-derived CDR1 and CDR2 are MDHEN and SYDVKM. This chain's CDR3 is CASTTAETQYF. The CDR3 DNA follows: TGTGCCAGCACAACGGCAGAGACCCAGTACTTC.

This clonotype has at least ten counts. The rearrangement links TRBV7-9 to TRBJ2-3; TRBD1 is a possible D gene (6 bases). V lost 1 base, J lost 0 bases, and 11 bases lay in between. Germline assignment: CDR1 SEHNR and CDR2 FQNEAQ (reference sequence). CDR3 size: 16 residues. For the CDR3, the DNA is TGTGCCAGCAGCTTAGGACAGGCCTCTAGCACAGATACGCAGTATTTT. Translating gives CASSLGQASSTDTQYF. Combining the CDR3 with reference TRBV7-9 and TRBJ2-3 gives the whole variable domain DTGVSQNPRHKITKRGQNVTFRCDPISEHNRLYWYRQTLGQGPEFLTYFQNEAQLEKSRLLSDRFSAERPKGSFSTLEIQRTEQGDSAMYLCASSLGQASSTDTQYFGPGTRLTVL.

The table lists this clonotype with a count of one. With a much larger clone just one base away, this may be a read error. The chain has TRBV6-6 and TRBJ2-7; 9 nucleotides line up with TRBD1. V gave up 2 bases and J gave up 9 bases; unmatched junction bases: 17. This CDR3 contains 17 residues. Germline CDR1 is MNHNY and CDR2 is SVGAGI (reference sequence). CDR3 loop: CASSYPSPGTGSHAQYF. The CDR3 region has the DNA TGTGCCAGCAGTTACCCCTCACCCGGGACAGGGTCTCACGCGCAGTACTTC.

V gene TRBV12-3 or TRBV12-4 combines with J gene TRBJ1-4; TRBD1 might be the D (6 bases). CDR3 size: 19 residues. Between the trimmed V and J ends, which lost 5 bases and 0 bases, there was a span of 22 bases. CDR3 in amino acids: CASSPGLGGGKATNEKLFF. CDR3 nucleotide sequence: TGTGCCAGCAGTCCAGGTTTAGGAGGGGGTAAGGCAACTAATGAAAAACTGTTTTTT.

This clonotype was picked up a small number of times. This sequence joins TRBV20-1 and TRBJ2-3; tentatively, D is TRBD1 or TRBD2 (5 bases each). The CDR3 loop spans 15 amino acids. Germline lookup yields CDR1 DFQATT and CDR2 SNEGSKA (reference sequence). Trimming cost V 3 bases and J 6 bases, with 19 bases left between them. This CDR3 is CSASPGDLLRDTQYF. The CDR3 coding sequence is TGCAGTGCTAGTCCCGGGGACCTCCTTCGGGATACGCAGTATTTT.

This clonotype was detected once. The chain recombines TRBV20-1 with TRBJ1-5; the D is unclear. Germline loops: CDR1 DFQATT, CDR2 SNEGSKA (reference sequence). This CDR3 comprises 14 residues. The V gene lost 1 base and the J gene lost 0 bases, with 7 bases spanning the gap. CDR3 protein: CSARAVYSNQPQHF. The CDR3 nucleotides read TGCAGTGCTAGAGCTGTGTATAGCAATCAGCCCCAGCATTTT.

There are a few counts of this clonotype. The rearrangement uses TRBV5-1 and TRBJ2-7; 7 nucleotides agree with TRBD1. J lost 2 bases, V lost 0 bases, and 5 bases had no gene match. Germline-derived CDR1 and CDR2 are SGHRS and YFSETQ. The CDR3 length is 15 residues. CDR3 sequence: CASSLGRTGPYEQYF. CDR3 sequence (DNA): TGCGCCAGCAGCTTGGGTAGGACAGGACCCTACGAGCAGTACTTC.

This chain uses TRBV29-1 with TRBJ2-5; 9 positions agree with TRBD1. With 8 bases clipped from V and 1 base from J, the junction kept 8 bases outside the gene matches. Germline V gene data show CDR1 as SQVTM and CDR2 as ANQGSEA. The CDR3 contains 14 residues. CDR3 loop: CSSGTGSSQETQYF. Here the CDR3 DNA reads TGCAGCTCCGGGACAGGGTCCTCCCAAGAGACCCAGTACTTC.

The gene calls are TRBV6-2 or TRBV6-3 and TRBJ2-1; D may be TRBD2 (5 bases). Germline V gene sequence: CDR1 MNHEY, CDR2 SVGEGT. The CDR3 consists of 13 residues. V was shortened by 8 bases and J by 8 bases, with 16 bases between the two germline ends. CDR3 nucleotide sequence: TGTGCCAGCCGCCCCTCTGGGAGCCATGAGCAGTTCTTC. Translating it yields CASRPSGSHEQFF.

The chain couples TRBV2 to TRBJ2-3; D is possibly TRBD2 (6 bases). Germline loops: CDR1 SNHLY, CDR2 FYNNEI. V gave up 11 bases and J gave up 4 bases, with 16 bases separating them. The CDR3 is 13 amino acids. This CDR3 reads CAGGTGVSDTQYF. The CDR3 DNA is TGTGCCGGGGGAACGGGGGTTTCAGATACGCAGTATTTT. The full variable domain, its missing parts supplied by reference TRBV2 and TRBJ2-3, is EPEVTQTPSHQVTQMGQEVILRCVPISNHLYFYWYRQILGQKVEFLVSFYNNEISEKSEIFDDQFSVERPDGSNFTLKIRSTKLEDSAMYFCAGGTGVSDTQYFGPGTRLTVL.

V usage is TRBV12-3 or TRBV12-4 and J usage is TRBJ2-1, with 14 bases lining up with TRBD2. The CDR3 consists of 16 residues. J gave up 9 bases and V 5 bases, and 9 bases lay outside the gene matches. CDR3 protein: CASSPRTSGGRGEQFF. In DNA form, the CDR3 reads TGTGCCAGCAGTCCCCGGACTAGCGGGGGGCGGGGTGAGCAGTTCTTC.

The chain recombines TRBV20-1 with TRBJ1-1, with unresolved D. This CDR3 spans 12 amino acids. The germline V and J ends were trimmed by 1 base and 8 bases, with 11 bases remaining between them. The germline gives CDR1 DFQATT, CDR2 SNEGSKA (reference sequence). DNA of the CDR3: TGCAGTGCTAGAGTTGACCGTACCGAAGCTTTCTTT. Amino acids: CSARVDRTEAFF.

This clonotype was seen many times. The chain is built from TRBV29-1 and TRBJ1-2; D is perhaps TRBD1 (5 bases). CDR1 is SQVTM, CDR2 ANQGSEA, per germline. Trimming took off 1 base at V and 7 bases at J, with 13 bases between the two ends. The CDR3 loop spans 13 amino acids. The CDR3 region has the DNA TGCAGCGTTGAAGCGGGACCCTGGAGTGGCTACACCTTC. This sequence encodes CSVEAGPWSGYTF.

The chain uses TRBV6-5 and TRBJ1-1, with D possibly matching TRBD1 (6 bases). Germline CDR1 and CDR2: MNHEY and SVGAGI. The CDR3 extends over 14 amino acids. The germline V and J ends were trimmed by 6 bases and 6 bases, with 17 bases remaining between them. In DNA form, the CDR3 reads TGTGCCAGCAGCCGACAGGACGGGCGTTCTGAAGCTTTCTTT. As protein: CASSRQDGRSEAFF.